Each of the 25 T cell receptor beta chains below was sequenced from the same sample in a study of blood T cell repertoires in COVID-19. Generated by immunoSEQ multiplex PCR, the TCRdb table keeps only in-frame clones and is missing some. Seen here are about 190,000 clones, about 80% observed once, and the top ten hold around 6.9%. What was sequenced was peripheral blood. These receptors were collected from a man aged 55 to 70 with acute or convalescent COVID-19.

The CDR3 bases are TGTGCCAGCAGTGACTCCCCTAGACAGCCCACCGGGGAGCTGTTTTTT. Residues: CASSDSPRQPTGELFF. The gene calls are TRBV6-4 and TRBJ2-2, with D possibly matching TRBD1 (5 bases). V was pared by 0 bases and J by 4 bases, with 12 bases between. The CDR3 consists of 16 residues. The germline V gene has CDR1 MRHNA and CDR2 SNTAGT.

V is TRBV28 and J is TRBJ1-3, with TRBD1 matching over 9 bases. From germline, CDR1 is MDHEN and CDR2 SYDVKM. The CDR3 spans 15 residues. V shed 6 bases and J 8 bases; nucleotides not matched to a gene: 11. This chain's CDR3 is CASSLAGTGSHTIYF. In nucleotides, the CDR3 is TGTGCCAGCAGCCTAGCCGGGACAGGGAGTCACACCATATATTTT.

This clone came up once. The rearrangement joins TRBV24-1 to TRBJ2-1; 9 nucleotides agree with TRBD1. This CDR3 region has 17 residues. CDR1 is KGHDR, CDR2 SFDVKD, per germline. J gave up 7 bases and V 4 bases, and 13 bases lay outside the gene matches. The CDR3 sequence: CATSDLNPGQGWNEQFF. The CDR3 DNA follows: TGTGCCACCAGTGACCTGAACCCGGGACAGGGATGGAATGAGCAGTTCTTC.

Only one count was recorded for this clone. This sequence joins TRBV6-2 or TRBV6-3 and TRBJ1-1; no reliable D call. The CDR3 consists of 15 residues. Germline V gene data show CDR1 as MNHEY and CDR2 as SVGEGT. The germline V and J ends were trimmed by 4 bases and 3 bases, with 15 bases remaining between them. The CDR3 bases are TGTGCCAGCAGTTCGGGGAAGGGATCAGACACTGAAGCTTTCTTT. Encoded protein: CASSSGKGSDTEAFF.

J is TRBJ2-1 and V is TRBV7-6; TRBD2 matches 10 bases. The CDR3 spans 17 residues. Germline values: CDR1 SGHVS, CDR2 FNYEAQ. V shed 1 base, J shed 2 bases, and the junction held 5 bases outside the gene matches. Here the CDR3 reads CASSLEASGGPYNEQFF. CDR3 coding DNA: TGTGCCAGCAGCTTAGAGGCTAGCGGGGGCCCCTACAATGAGCAGTTCTTC.

This clone was found a few times. The rearrangement uses TRBV7-2 and TRBJ1-5; 7 positions agree with TRBD1. Germline V gene lookup returns CDR1 SGHTA and CDR2 FQGNSA. This CDR3 contains 15 residues. V lost 5 bases and J lost 3; bases outside the gene matches: 7. Here the CDR3 DNA reads TGTGCCAGCAGCCTCTGGACAGGAGACAATCAGCCCCAGCATTTT. Amino acids: CASSLWTGDNQPQHF.

The CDR3 nucleotides are TGTGCCTGGAATACGGGTAGATCAGATACGCAGTATTTT. Its protein is CAWNTGRSDTQYF. The chain recombines TRBV30 with TRBJ2-3; D is ambiguous. Trimming stripped 4 bases from V and 4 bases from J, with 12 bases between. The CDR3 is 13 residues long. The V gene's germline CDR1 is GTSNPN and CDR2 SVGIG (reference sequence).

V and J are TRBV30 and TRBJ1-5, with D possibly being TRBD1 (5 bases). Trimming took 1 base from V and 6 from J, leaving 10 bases between them. Germline V CDR1 and CDR2: GTSNPN, SVGIG (reference sequence). This CDR3 comprises 13 residues. The chain's CDR3 is CAWSGGAGQPQHF. The CDR3 DNA reads TGTGCCTGGAGTGGGGGCGCTGGTCAGCCCCAGCATTTT.

This chain uses TRBV18 with TRBJ1-3; D is ambiguous. The CDR3 spans 16 residues. CDR1 and CDR2 (germline): KGHSH, LQKENI. With 3 bases removed from V and 4 bases from J, the gap between germline ends came to 16 bases. Here the CDR3 reads CASSPRNRVEGNTIYF. The CDR3 DNA is TGTGCCAGCTCACCTCGTAACAGAGTTGAAGGAAACACCATATATTTT.

The count of this clone is one. The chain couples TRBV19 to TRBJ2-3, with 12 bases fitting TRBD1. The V gene's germline CDR1 is LNHDA and CDR2 SQIVND (reference sequence). The V and J ends lost 5 bases and 5 bases, in that order; junction bases with no gene match: 8. The CDR3 spans 16 residues. The CDR3 sequence: CASSSPRDRGRDTQYF. The DNA of the CDR3 is TGTGCCAGTAGTTCCCCGAGGGACAGGGGGCGAGATACGCAGTATTTT.

This clone turned up a few times. The J gene is TRBJ2-3, the V gene TRBV6-1; 14 bases align to TRBD2. V was clipped by 1 base and J by 1 base; unmatched bases: 4. Germline V CDR1 and CDR2: MNHNS, SASEGT. The CDR3 consists of 18 residues. CDR3 bases: TGTGCCAGCAGTGAAGTGGGACTAGCGGGGGAGGGCACAGATACGCAGTATTTT. Protein: CASSEVGLAGEGTDTQYF.

The chain joins TRBV9 to TRBJ2-3; 8 nucleotides align to TRBD2. The CDR3 is 15 amino acids. Looked up from germline, CDR1 is SGDLS and CDR2 is YYNGEE. With 3 bases clipped from V and 1 base from J, the junction kept 4 bases outside the gene matches. As DNA, the CDR3 is TGTGCCAGCAGCGCCGCCGGGGGGGGCACAGATACGCAGTATTTT. Its translation: CASSAAGGGTDTQYF.

The gene calls are TRBV5-6 and TRBJ2-7, with TRBD1 as a possible D gene (6 bases). Trimming removed 4 bases from V and 4 bases from J, with 9 bases in between. The CDR3 is made up of 12 amino acids. Germline CDR1 and CDR2: SGHDT and YYEEEE. The CDR3, as DNA: TGTGCCAGCAGCGAGGACAGATACGAGCAGTACTTC. It encodes CASSEDRYEQYF.

V gene TRBV28 combines with J gene TRBJ1-6; 7 bases agree with TRBD1. V lost 4 bases to trimming and J lost 6 bases; unmatched junction nucleotides: 15. The length of the CDR3 is 18 residues. CDR1 and CDR2 from the germline V gene are MDHEN and SYDVKM. The CDR3: CASSSMGDSSISNSPLHF. The DNA of the CDR3 is TGTGCCAGCAGTTCAATGGGGGACAGCTCTATATCTAATTCACCCCTCCACTTT.

This clone was observed a single time. This chain links TRBV19 with TRBJ2-7; D unclear. The CDR3 consists of 14 residues. Germline CDR1 and CDR2: LNHDA and SQIVND (reference sequence). Trimming took off 5 bases at V and 0 bases at J, with 11 bases between the two ends. DNA for the CDR3: TGTGCCAGTAGTCAACGTGTGAGCTCCTACGAGCAGTACTTC. Protein: CASSQRVSSYEQYF.

This chain links TRBV6-5 with TRBJ2-7; 9 nucleotides align to TRBD2. The CDR3 extends over 12 amino acids. From germline, CDR1 is MNHEY and CDR2 SVGAGI. Germline trimming cut 5 bases from V and 8 bases from J; bases unmatched to any gene: 4. The CDR3 sequence: CASSRLAGKQYF. The CDR3 nucleotides read TGTGCCAGCAGTCGCCTAGCGGGAAAGCAGTACTTC.

The chain links TRBV20-1 to TRBJ1-1; D gene ambiguous. Trimming took 3 bases from V and 5 from J, leaving 19 bases between them. CDR3 size: 15 residues. Germline V gene sequence: CDR1 DFQATT, CDR2 SNEGSKA (reference sequence). This chain's CDR3 is CSASDFRFRETEAFF. The CDR3 DNA sequence: TGCAGTGCTAGTGACTTCCGATTTCGAGAGACTGAAGCTTTCTTT.

As DNA, the CDR3 is TGTGCCACCACTAGGGGGGGGTTTAATAATGAAAAACTGTTTTTT. It translates to CATTRGGFNNEKLFF. The V and J genes are TRBV2 and TRBJ1-4; D is perhaps TRBD1 (6 bases). CDR3 length equals 15 residues. CDR1 SNHLY and CDR2 FYNNEI come from the germline V gene. Trimming took 10 bases from V and 4 from J, leaving 19 bases between them. The variable domain in full, completed from reference TRBV2 and TRBJ1-4, reads EPEVTQTPSHQVTQMGQEVILRCVPISNHLYFYWYRQILGQKVEFLVSFYNNEISEKSEIFDDQFSVERPDGSNFTLKIRSTKLEDSAMYFCATTRGGFNNEKLFFGSGTQLSVL.

The chain links TRBV12-5 to TRBJ1-2; 7 positions agree with TRBD1. Germline lookup yields CDR1 LGHNT and CDR2 FRNRAP. The V and J ends lost 1 base and 4 bases, in that order; junction bases with no gene match: 6. CDR3 size: 15 residues. The CDR3 region is CASGLGTGGVYGYTF. CDR3 sequence (DNA): TGTGCTAGTGGTTTGGGGACAGGTGGGGTCTATGGCTACACCTTC.

The V gene is TRBV6-4, the J gene TRBJ1-1, with D possibly being TRBD1 (5 bases). This CDR3 comprises 14 residues. Germline V gene data show CDR1 as MRHNA and CDR2 as SNTAGT. V lost 3 bases, J lost 5 bases, and 13 bases lay in between. The chain's CDR3 is CASSEFQGGTEAFF. For the CDR3, the DNA is TGTGCCAGCAGTGAGTTTCAGGGAGGAACTGAAGCTTTCTTT.

The chain has TRBV12-3 or TRBV12-4 and TRBJ1-2, with D unresolved. The CDR3 covers 13 residues. V was shortened by 6 bases and J by 4 bases, with 12 bases between the two germline ends. The CDR3: CASRSGGFYGYTF. The CDR3 nucleotides are TGTGCCAGCAGGAGCGGAGGGTTCTATGGCTACACCTTC.

The V call is TRBV19, the J call TRBJ1-5, with a possible D match to TRBD1 (5 bases). This CDR3 has 13 amino acids. CDR1 is LNHDA and CDR2 is SQIVND in the germline V gene (reference sequence). Trimming took 8 bases from V and 2 from J, leaving 10 bases between them. The DNA of the CDR3 is TGTGCCAGTGGAGACAGACGCAATCAGCCCCAGCATTTT. It codes for CASGDRRNQPQHF. The full variable domain, in which reference TRBV19 and TRBJ1-5 provide the parts outside the CDR3, is DGGITQSPKYLFRKEGQNVTLSCEQNLNHDAMYWYRQDPGQGLRLIYYSQIVNDFQKGDIAEGYSVSREKKESFPLTVTSAQKNPTAFYLCASGDRRNQPQHFGDGTRLSIL.

This sequence joins TRBV7-2 and TRBJ2-3, with 15 nucleotides matching TRBD2. This CDR3 contains 18 residues. Per germline, CDR1 SGHTA and CDR2 FQGNSA. Trimming at V came to 3 bases and at J to 5 bases, leaving 9 bases not matched to a gene. CDR3 protein: CASSLRTSGRGFKDTQYF. In DNA form, the CDR3 reads TGTGCCAGCAGCTTGCGGACTAGCGGGAGGGGTTTCAAAGATACGCAGTATTTT.

This chain links TRBV19 with TRBJ1-5, with 7 positions matching TRBD1. The germline V gene encodes CDR1 LNHDA and CDR2 SQIVND (reference sequence). The CDR3 extends over 16 amino acids. Trimming took 0 bases from V and 7 from J; bases not matched to a gene: 9. The CDR3 loop reads CASSIDGRGRGQPQHF. The CDR3 DNA sequence: TGTGCCAGTAGTATAGATGGAAGGGGGCGCGGACAGCCCCAGCATTTT.

This rearrangement joins TRBV18 to TRBJ2-5; 11 nucleotides match TRBD2. Losses at the gene ends were 5 bases for V and 7 bases for J; bases not matched to a gene: 18. The CDR3 sequence is 18 residues long. Germline CDR1 KGHSH, CDR2 LQKENI. The CDR3 protein is CASSARAPLAGELGTQYF. The CDR3 region has the DNA TGTGCCAGCTCAGCACGAGCCCCACTAGCGGGAGAGCTCGGGACCCAGTACTTC.